These 30 T cell receptor beta chains share one sample of origin, sequenced in a study of shared clonotypes between healthy human individuals (dated by TCRdb to the early 2020s). Preparation of the library involved the immunoSEQ multiplex PCR assay. The source is immuneACCESS, and TCRdb retained only in-frame sequences with V and J called. Part of the clones is not carried over; for the studies checked, unresolved V genes explain less than half of this, and the remainder is unexplained. Counted in this sample were millions of clones; just under 95% of them appeared once. The top ten clonotypes cover about 1.1% of the sample. CD8 naive samples consisted of CD45RO-negative cells that were positively selected for CCR7, yielding a CD45RA+CCR7+ population without TemRA cells. Sequenced sample: naive CD8+ T cells sorted from blood. The cell subset or site label of this sample denotes: CD45RA+CCR7+. These receptors were obtained from a man aged 18 to 29 in good health.

V usage is TRBV5-1 and J usage is TRBJ2-5, with D perhaps matching TRBD1 or TRBD2 (6 bases each). V was shortened by 2 bases and J by 4 bases, with 15 bases between the two germline ends. The CDR3 runs to 15 residues. Germline CDR1 reads SGHRS; CDR2 reads YFSETQ. This chain's CDR3 is CASSLGGQTGETQYF. Here the CDR3 DNA reads TGCGCCAGCAGCTTAGGGGGGCAGACCGGAGAGACCCAGTACTTC.

The rearrangement links TRBV10-1 to TRBJ1-3; D possibly corresponds to TRBD1 (6 bases). Germline CDR1 and CDR2: WNHNN and SYGVQD (reference sequence). V gave up 8 bases and J gave up 4 bases, with 18 bases separating them. The CDR3 totals 15 residues. The CDR3 region is CASVTTDSGGNTIYF. The CDR3 DNA reads TGCGCCAGCGTAACGACGGACAGCGGGGGAAACACCATATATTTT.

The V gene is TRBV11-3, the J gene TRBJ2-2, with D tentatively TRBD1 or TRBD2 (5 bases each). The CDR3 runs 13 residues. CDR1 and CDR2 from the germline V gene are SGHNT and YENEEA. With 4 bases removed from V and 4 bases from J, the gap between germline ends came to 7 bases. The CDR3 sequence is CASSYGTTGELFF. The DNA for the CDR3 is TGTGCCAGCAGCTATGGGACCACCGGGGAGCTGTTTTTT. Supplemented by reference TRBV11-3 and TRBJ2-2, the full variable domain reads EAGVVQSPRYKIIEKKQPVAFWCNPISGHNTLYWYLQNLGQGPELLIRYENEEAVDDSQLPKDRFSAERLKGVDSTLKIQPAELGDSAVYLCASSYGTTGELFFGEGSRLTVL.

The chain couples TRBV30 to TRBJ1-2; the match to TRBD1 covers 7 bases. Germline V gene lookup returns CDR1 GTSNPN and CDR2 SVGIG (reference sequence). The length of the CDR3 is 14 residues. The V and J ends lost 2 bases and 4 bases, in that order; junction bases with no gene match: 7. DNA for the CDR3: TGTGCCTGGAGTCCCGGGGGACAGTCCTATGGCTACACCTTC. Amino acid sequence: CAWSPGGQSYGYTF.

The chain is built from TRBV30 and TRBJ2-5, with TRBD1 as a possible D gene (7 bases). V shed 0 bases and J shed 5 bases, with 13 bases lying between them. This CDR3 is built from 14 residues. CDR1 and CDR2 (germline): GTSNPN, SVGIG (reference sequence). This CDR3 is CAWSVGGGWETQYF. The CDR3 DNA reads TGTGCCTGGAGTGTAGGAGGGGGCTGGGAGACCCAGTACTTC.

This clone was seen a few times. The same CDR3 arises from other DNA sequences in this sample as well. The rearrangement joins TRBV6-5 to TRBJ2-7, with D unclear. The germline V gene has CDR1 MNHEY and CDR2 SVGAGI. The CDR3 consists of 14 residues. V gave up 2 bases and J gave up 0 bases, with 8 bases separating them. This CDR3 reads CASSYGQASYEQYF. CDR3 DNA: TGTGCCAGCAGTTACGGGCAGGCCTCCTACGAGCAGTACTTC.

CDR3 amino acids: CASSLDRFEVESSPLHF. CDR3 sequence (DNA): TGCGCCAGCAGCTTGGACAGGTTTGAGGTTGAAAGTTCACCCCTCCACTTT. V is TRBV5-1 and J is TRBJ1-6, with a tentative D call TRBD1 (5 bases). The CDR3 length is 17 residues. Deletions cut 0 bases from V and 9 bases from J, with 19 bases between. The V gene's germline CDR1 is SGHRS and CDR2 YFSETQ.

V usage is TRBV19 and J usage is TRBJ2-7; tentatively, D is TRBD1 or TRBD2 (5 bases each). Germline V gene data show CDR1 as LNHDA and CDR2 as SQIVND (reference sequence). The ends were cut back, 3 bases at V and 2 bases at J, with 17 bases in the middle. The CDR3 contains 16 residues. This CDR3 reads CASSITISGRTYEQYF. The CDR3 DNA sequence: TGTGCCAGTAGTATCACAATCTCGGGACGAACCTACGAGCAGTACTTC.

This chain uses TRBV9 with TRBJ2-5, with 7 positions matching TRBD2. V shed 3 bases, J shed 2 bases, and the junction held 10 bases outside the gene matches. Germline CDR1 and CDR2: SGDLS and YYNGEE. The CDR3 covers 16 residues. The CDR3 nucleotides read TGTGCCAGCAGCGACCCGGCGGGAGCGATTCAAGAGACCCAGTACTTC. This sequence encodes CASSDPAGAIQETQYF.

The rearrangement uses TRBV19 and TRBJ1-1; 7 positions match TRBD1. Germline CDR1 reads LNHDA; CDR2 reads SQIVND (reference sequence). With 6 bases clipped from V and 5 bases from J, the junction kept 9 bases outside the gene matches. CDR3 length: 14 residues. DNA of the CDR3: TGTGCCAGTAGCAGTGGAGGGGGCCCTACTGAAGCTTTCTTT. It codes for CASSSGGGPTEAFF.

The chain carries TRBV19 and TRBJ1-1, with D possibly being TRBD1 (5 bases). CDR3 length: 14 amino acids. The ends were cut back, 1 base at V and 4 bases at J, with 10 bases in the middle. Germline V gene sequence: CDR1 LNHDA, CDR2 SQIVND (reference sequence). CDR3 in DNA: TGTGCCAGTAGTATAGTAGTGGGGGGCACTGAAGCTTTCTTT. Translation gives CASSIVVGGTEAFF.

This clone was detected only once. J is TRBJ1-2 and V is TRBV27; tentative D call: TRBD1 (5 bases). The V end was cut by 1 base, the J end by 4 bases, with 13 bases between. This CDR3 is 15 amino acids long. From germline, CDR1 is MNHEY and CDR2 SMNVEV (reference sequence). The CDR3 sequence: CASSLYGDLAYGYTF. DNA for the CDR3: TGTGCCAGCAGTTTATATGGGGACTTGGCCTATGGCTACACCTTC.

The V and J genes are TRBV7-9 and TRBJ1-2, with 7 bases identical to TRBD1. V lost 2 bases to trimming and J lost 8 bases; unmatched junction nucleotides: 23. The CDR3 spans 19 residues. Germline-derived CDR1 and CDR2 are SEHNR and FQNEAQ (reference sequence). CDR3 coding DNA: TGTGCCAGCAGCTTAACAGGGGTCTCCGTACGGGGGTTCTGGGAAGGCTACACCTTC. This gives the protein CASSLTGVSVRGFWEGYTF.

A remark on this clone: This sample includes further DNA sequences coding for the same CDR3. V and J are TRBV11-1 and TRBJ1-2; D unclear. Germline CDR1 is SGHAT and CDR2 is FQDESV (reference sequence). CDR3 length equals 13 residues. V dropped 1 base and J dropped 2 bases, with 5 bases sitting between them. This CDR3 is CASSLVGNYGYTF. CDR3 nucleotides: TGTGCCAGCAGCTTAGTGGGAAACTATGGCTACACCTTC.

Note on this clone: Other DNA variants within this sample encode the same CDR3. This rearrangement joins TRBV7-9 to TRBJ1-2; D is perhaps TRBD1 (6 bases). Trimming stripped 5 bases from V and 4 bases from J, with 17 bases between. This CDR3 region has 15 residues. Germline CDR1 and CDR2: SEHNR and FQNEAQ (reference sequence). The CDR3 sequence is CASSETQGTFYGYTF. CDR3 nucleotides: TGTGCCAGCAGCGAAACCCAGGGGACGTTCTATGGCTACACCTTC.

As concerns this clone: Additional DNA sequences in this sample encode the identical CDR3. The chain employs TRBV4-3 and TRBJ1-1, with D tentatively TRBD1 (5 bases). The CDR3 spans 14 residues. The germline V and J ends were trimmed by 1 base and 4 bases, with 10 bases remaining between them. Germline V gene data show CDR1 as LGHNA and CDR2 as YSLEER. The CDR3 loop reads CASSQVEGSTEAFF. CDR3 sequence (DNA): TGCGCCAGCAGCCAAGTGGAGGGGAGCACTGAAGCTTTCTTT.

As concerns this clone: Its ends do not fully match the called genes, so a read error is possible. The chain recombines TRBV5-1 with TRBJ1-2, with unresolved D. Germline V gene data show CDR1 as SGHRS and CDR2 as YFSETQ. The CDR3 loop spans 14 amino acids. CDR3 region: CASSLESANYSYTF. The DNA for the CDR3 is TGCGCCAGCAGCTTGGAGTCAGCTAACTATAGCTACACCTTC. Together with reference TRBV5-1 and TRBJ1-2, the CDR3 gives the full variable domain: KAGVTQTPRYLIKTRGQQVTLSCSPISGHRSVSWYQQTPGQGLQFLFEYFSETQRNKGNFPGRFSGRQFSNSRSEMNVSTLELGDSALYLCASSLESANYSYTFGSGTRLTVV.

The V and J genes are TRBV27 and TRBJ2-7; D may be TRBD2 (6 bases). Germline V gene sequence: CDR1 MNHEY, CDR2 SMNVEV (reference sequence). Between the trimmed V and J ends, which lost 0 bases and 0 bases, there was a span of 12 bases. CDR3 length equals 16 residues. The CDR3 nucleotides are TGTGCCAGCAGTTTATCTACGGGAGAGGTCTCCTACGAGCAGTACTTC. Translation: CASSLSTGEVSYEQYF.

On this clone itself: Other DNA sequences in the same sample also yield this CDR3. This chain connects TRBV9 to TRBJ2-5; no firm D call. This CDR3 has 14 amino acids. Germline V CDR1 and CDR2: SGDLS, YYNGEE. V was clipped by 0 bases and J by 1 base, with 7 bases between them. CDR3 in DNA: TGTGCCAGCAGCGTAGACGGCAGCCAAGAGACCCAGTACTTC. Its translation: CASSVDGSQETQYF.

The V call is TRBV9, the J call TRBJ2-1, with D unresolved. CDR1 SGDLS and CDR2 YYNGEE come from the germline V gene. Trimming removed 3 bases at V and 3 bases at J, with 13 bases between. The CDR3 contains 15 residues. The CDR3 here is CASSAQIGVYNEQFF. For the CDR3, the DNA is TGTGCCAGCAGCGCCCAAATCGGCGTCTACAATGAGCAGTTCTTC.

The chain employs TRBV6-5 and TRBJ1-2, with D unresolved. CDR1 is MNHEY, CDR2 SVGAGI, per germline. V was shortened by 2 bases and J by 0 bases, with 7 bases between the two germline ends. This CDR3 contains 14 residues. The CDR3 coding sequence is TGTGCCAGCAGTTACGAGACCTCTAACTATGGCTACACCTTC. Translated, it gives CASSYETSNYGYTF.

The DNA of the CDR3 is TGTGCCAGCAGCTTACTATCCGAAGCTTTCTTT. Its protein product is CASSLLSEAFF. J is TRBJ1-1 and V is TRBV7-2; D uncertain. Germline CDR1 and CDR2: SGHTA and FQGNSA. The CDR3 totals 11 residues. V was cut by 2 bases and J by 8 bases, with 6 bases left in between.

The V gene is TRBV30, the J gene TRBJ1-5; D gene uncertain. Germline CDR1 reads GTSNPN; CDR2 reads SVGIG (reference sequence). This CDR3 has 14 amino acids. Trimming took 0 bases from V and 4 from J, leaving 10 bases between them. The DNA for the CDR3 is TGTGCCTGGAGTGTACTGAAAGGAAATCAGCCCCAGCATTTT. Translation gives CAWSVLKGNQPQHF.

The gene calls are TRBV11-2 and TRBJ2-1; the D gene is possibly TRBD2 (7 bases). The length of the CDR3 is 15 residues. In germline, CDR1 is SGHAT, CDR2 FQNNGV. V shed 2 bases and J shed 5 bases, with 13 bases lying between them. The CDR3 protein is CASSLLAGAHNEQFF. CDR3 bases: TGTGCCAGCAGCTTACTGGCGGGGGCCCACAATGAGCAGTTCTTC.

This clone was observed a single time. This sequence joins TRBV10-1 and TRBJ2-7, with a possible D match to TRBD1 (5 bases). V was shortened by 2 bases and J by 5 bases, with 10 bases between the two germline ends. This CDR3 spans 13 amino acids. Germline-derived CDR1 and CDR2 are WNHNN and SYGVQD (reference sequence). DNA for the CDR3: TGCGCCAGCAGTGAGACAGGCTTCAACGAGCAGTACTTC. Translating gives CASSETGFNEQYF.

The V call is TRBV2, the J call TRBJ2-7, with 10 nucleotides matching TRBD1. Trimming cost V 4 bases and J 0 bases; bases outside gene matches: 9. The germline CDR1 and CDR2 sequences are SNHLY and FYNNEI. The CDR3 is 17 residues long. Here the CDR3 DNA reads TGTGCCAGCAGTGTCCCGGGACAGGGGCGCTACTCCTACGAGCAGTACTTC. Amino acids: CASSVPGQGRYSYEQYF.

The J gene is TRBJ1-2, the V gene TRBV7-8; tentative D call: TRBD1 (5 bases). The CDR3 has 16 amino acids. The V gene lost 5 bases and the J gene lost 4 bases, with 20 bases spanning the gap. Per germline, CDR1 SGHVS and CDR2 FQNEAQ. This CDR3 reads CASSPGPGTAGYGYTF. The CDR3 DNA reads TGTGCCAGCAGCCCAGGACCCGGGACGGCCGGCTATGGCTACACCTTC.

The chain uses TRBV5-4 and TRBJ1-1; the match to TRBD1 covers 9 bases. Germline V CDR1 and CDR2: SGHNT, YYREEE (reference sequence). CDR3 length equals 15 residues. Trimming at V came to 0 bases and at J to 1 base, leaving 1 base not matched to a gene. The CDR3 DNA reads TGTGCCAGCAGCTTGGGGGACAGGGCGAACACTGAAGCTTTCTTT. As protein: CASSLGDRANTEAFF.

J is TRBJ2-2 and V is TRBV5-1; unclear D gene. Germline CDR1 SGHRS, CDR2 YFSETQ. The CDR3 contains 16 residues. The V end was cut by 1 base, the J end by 1 base, with 11 bases between. CDR3 in amino acids: CASSLLQPENTGELFF. Written as DNA, the CDR3 is TGCGCCAGCAGCTTGTTACAGCCCGAGAACACCGGGGAGCTGTTTTTT. The entire variable domain, with the rest obtained from reference TRBV5-1 and TRBJ2-2, is as follows: KAGVTQTPRYLIKTRGQQVTLSCSPISGHRSVSWYQQTPGQGLQFLFEYFSETQRNKGNFPGRFSGRQFSNSRSEMNVSTLELGDSALYLCASSLLQPENTGELFFGEGSRLTVL.

The rearrangement links TRBV5-1 to TRBJ1-2; weak D call: TRBD1 (5 bases). V dropped 0 bases and J dropped 2 bases, with 8 bases sitting between them. Germline CDR1 is SGHRS and CDR2 is YFSETQ. The CDR3 is 14 residues long. The CDR3: CASSLGPGNYGYTF. The CDR3 bases are TGCGCCAGCAGCTTGGGTCCAGGGAACTATGGCTACACCTTC.